This T cell receptor beta chain was captured by sequencing in a study of PD-1 blockade in classical Hodgkin lymphoma. General study results and limits: Among the patients, those starting nivolumab under 1 year after ASCT were excluded. Possible causes of repertoire differences, disease activity or prior therapy, remain undefined.

With regard to this clone: Antigen: not known.

CDR3 length: 15 residues. V lost 3 bases and J lost 4; bases outside the gene matches: 6. Germline V gene sequence: CDR1 SGHVS, CDR2 FNYEAQ. Repertoires were generated with immunoSEQ multiplex PCR, while TCRdb's copy carries only in-frame clones and drops some. This sample has over 60,000 clones, with about 89% found just once. Regarding time point: cycle 4 day 1 (C4D1), after more than five weeks of nivolumab. All the patients suffered relapse after autologous stem cell transplantation, and brentuximab vedotin exposure differed. The receptor was derived from a human donor with classical Hodgkin lymphoma. The sample was peripheral blood mononuclear cells (PBMCs), taken before the fourth cycle of nivolumab. The rearrangement links TRBV7-6 to TRBJ2-3, with TRBD1 identical over 8 bases. The CDR3 region is CASSFETGEADTQYF. The CDR3 nucleotides are TGTGCCAGCAGCTTCGAGACAGGGGAGGCAGATACGCAGTATTTT.